The 11 T cell receptor beta chains reported below all come from one sample, sequenced in a study of cytomegalovirus exposure and HLA in healthy donors. It was with 60 Vbeta and 13 Jbeta primers that the PCR ran. Some clones are missing from TCRdb's copy, which holds only in-frame ones; the method was immunoSEQ multiplex PCR. Found here are more than 50,000 clones, 55% to 85% of them singletons; the top ten hold about 37%. The sample consisted of PBMCs. These receptors all come from a man aged 35 to 55 in good health and CMV-seropositive.

The chain is built from TRBV9 and TRBJ2-7, with TRBD2 matching over 13 bases. This CDR3 contains 16 residues. The V segment lost 4 bases and the J segment 6 bases; nucleotides outside the gene matches: 10. The germline V gene encodes CDR1 SGDLS and CDR2 YYNGEE. CDR3: CASSTGLAGALAEQYF. CDR3 in DNA: TGTGCCAGCAGCACCGGACTAGCGGGGGCCCTCGCCGAGCAGTACTTC. Full variable domain (outside the CDR3, taken from reference TRBV9 and TRBJ2-7): DSGVTQTPKHLITATGQRVTLRCSPRSGDLSVYWYQQSLDQGLQFLIQYYNGEERAKGNILERFSAQQFPDLHSELNLSSLELGDSALYFCASSTGLAGALAEQYFGPGTRLTVT.

This chain joins TRBV30 and TRBJ1-2; perhaps TRBD1 as D (5 bases). Germline V lookup: CDR1 GTSNPN, CDR2 SVGIG (reference sequence). This CDR3 region has 15 residues. The DNA of the CDR3 is TGTGCGTTCACCCGGCAACAGGTTGATATCTATGGCTACACCTTC. Its translation: CAFTRQQVDIYGYTF.

V and J are TRBV12-5 and TRBJ2-2, with 7 bases lining up with TRBD1. CDR1 is LGHNT, CDR2 FRNRAP, per germline. This CDR3 has 16 amino acids. The ends lost 4 bases at V and 1 base at J; junction bases unmatched: 6. The CDR3 coding sequence is TGTGCTAGTGGTTCGCGGACAGGCGGGAACACCGGGGAGCTGTTTTTT. Translation gives CASGSRTGGNTGELFF.

The chain employs TRBV2 and TRBJ1-4; TRBD1 matches at 7 bases. The CDR3 totals 13 residues. The ends lost 6 bases at V and 5 bases at J; junction bases unmatched: 3. Germline V lookup: CDR1 SNHLY, CDR2 FYNNEI. The CDR3 DNA is TGTGCCAGCAGGACAGGGAGGAATGAAAAACTGTTTTTT. Translated, it gives CASRTGRNEKLFF.

The CDR3 sequence is CASSLVGEGEWNTEAFF. The DNA of the CDR3 is TGCGCCAGCAGCTTGGTCGGGGAGGGGGAGTGGAACACTGAAGCTTTCTTT. The J gene is TRBJ1-1, the V gene TRBV5-1; tentative D call: TRBD1 (6 bases). The CDR3 spans 17 residues. Trimming took off 0 bases at V and 1 base at J, with 16 bases between the two ends. Germline V CDR1 and CDR2: SGHRS, YFSETQ. Together with reference TRBV5-1 and TRBJ1-1, the CDR3 gives the full variable domain: KAGVTQTPRYLIKTRGQQVTLSCSPISGHRSVSWYQQTPGQGLQFLFEYFSETQRNKGNFPGRFSGRQFSNSRSEMNVSTLELGDSALYLCASSLVGEGEWNTEAFFGQGTRLTVV.

This rearrangement joins TRBV11-2 to TRBJ1-4, with D possibly being TRBD1 (5 bases). CDR1 and CDR2 (germline): SGHAT, FQNNGV. The V and J ends lost 6 bases and 3 bases respectively, with 11 bases between them. CDR3 length equals 14 residues. As DNA, the CDR3 is TGTGCCAGCAGGGCAGGGATCGCTAATGAAAAACTGTTTTTT. As protein: CASRAGIANEKLFF.

V usage is TRBV6-1 and J usage is TRBJ1-1, with D possibly being TRBD1 (5 bases). Deletions cut 4 bases from V and 2 bases from J, with 8 bases between. The CDR3 totals 13 residues. Germline CDR1 MNHNS, CDR2 SASEGT. As DNA, the CDR3 is TGTGCCAGCAGTGCTACAGGAAACACTGAAGCTTTCTTT. Translation: CASSATGNTEAFF.

The rearrangement joins TRBV19 to TRBJ2-7, with D possibly TRBD2 on 6 matching bases. This CDR3 has 14 amino acids. Between the trimmed V and J ends, which lost 4 bases and 4 bases, there was a span of 14 bases. Germline loops: CDR1 LNHDA, CDR2 SQIVND (reference sequence). The CDR3 nucleotides read TGTGCCAGTAGTACGCCGGGACTTAGGTACGAGCAGTACTTC. Protein: CASSTPGLRYEQYF.

As for this clone: A read error may account for a junction end that differs from germline. The chain links TRBV7-9 to TRBJ1-4, with 7 bases that match TRBD1. This CDR3 is built from 14 residues. The V gene's germline CDR1 is SEHNR and CDR2 FQNEAQ (reference sequence). The CDR3 loop reads CSSSVTGADEKLFF. In nucleotides, the CDR3 is TGTTCCAGCAGCGTTACAGGGGCGGATGAAAAACTGTTTTTT.

The J gene is TRBJ1-2, the V gene TRBV5-1; D is ambiguous. The CDR3 sequence is 14 residues long. V dropped 0 bases and J dropped 6 bases, with 12 bases sitting between them. CDR1 SGHRS and CDR2 YFSETQ come from the germline V gene. The CDR3 region has the DNA TGCGCCAGCAGCTTGGCGGGTAGGGAGAATGGCTACACCTTC. Its translation is CASSLAGRENGYTF.

The chain combines TRBV13 with TRBJ2-7, with D perhaps TRBD1 (5 bases). This CDR3 region has 13 residues. With 3 bases removed from V and 1 base from J, the gap between germline ends came to 7 bases. Germline-derived CDR1 and CDR2 are PRHDT and FYEKMQ (reference sequence). CDR3 protein: CASSFQGSYEQYF. In DNA form, the CDR3 reads TGTGCCAGCAGCTTCCAGGGTTCCTACGAGCAGTACTTC.